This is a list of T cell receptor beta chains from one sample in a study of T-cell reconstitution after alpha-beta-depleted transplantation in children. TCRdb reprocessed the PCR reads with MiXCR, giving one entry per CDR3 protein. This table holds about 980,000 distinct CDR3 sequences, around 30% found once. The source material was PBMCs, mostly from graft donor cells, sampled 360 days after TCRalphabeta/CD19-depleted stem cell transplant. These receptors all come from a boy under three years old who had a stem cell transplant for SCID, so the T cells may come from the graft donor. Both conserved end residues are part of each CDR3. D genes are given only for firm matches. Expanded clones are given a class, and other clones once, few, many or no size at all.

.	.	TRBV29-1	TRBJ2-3	CSVSGADTQYF	TGCAGCGTGTCAGGGGCAGATACGCAGTATTTT
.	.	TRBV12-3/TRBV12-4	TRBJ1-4	CASSPGGGEKLFF	TGTGCCAGCAGTCCTGGGGGAGGTGAAAAACTGTTTTTT
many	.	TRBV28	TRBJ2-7	CASSSPGLSYEQYF	TGTGCCAGCAGTTCCCCTGGACTCTCCTACGAGCAGTACTTC
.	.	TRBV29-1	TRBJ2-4	CSVSYLTLNIQYF	TGCAGCGTGTCCTATCTGACCCTGAACATTCAGTACTTC
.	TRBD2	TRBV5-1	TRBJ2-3	CASSFGPSSGGVTSTDTQYF	TGCGCCAGCAGCTTTGGCCCATCTAGCGGGGGGGTGACTAGCACAGATACGCAGTATTTT
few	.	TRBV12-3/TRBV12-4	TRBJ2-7	CASSSALEYEQYF	TGTGCCAGCAGTTCCGCCTTAGAGTACGAGCAGTACTTC
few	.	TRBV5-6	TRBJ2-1	CASSGTGLKHEQFF	TGTGCCAGCAGCGGTACAGGGTTGAAACATGAGCAGTTCTTC
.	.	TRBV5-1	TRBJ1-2	CASSSDRGYTF	TGCGCCAGCAGCTCCGATCGAGGCTACACCTTC
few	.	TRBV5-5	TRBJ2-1	CASHLRGYDEQFF	TGTGCCAGCCACTTGAGGGGGTATGATGAGCAGTTCTTC
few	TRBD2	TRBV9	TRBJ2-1	CASSGSGTSGGRRFF	TGTGCCAGCAGCGGGTCCGGGACTAGCGGGGGGCGAAGGTTCTTC
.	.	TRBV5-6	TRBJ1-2	CASSPQGTIYGYTF	TGTGCCAGCAGCCCCCAGGGCACAATTTATGGCTACACCTTC
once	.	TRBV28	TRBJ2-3	CASSFTWDRPNTDTQYF	TGTGCCAGCAGTTTCACCTGGGACCGACCTAACACAGATACGCAGTATTTT
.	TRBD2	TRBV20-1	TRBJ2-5	CSASSGGVTQYF	TGCAGTGCTAGTAGCGGGGGTGTGACCCAGTACTTC
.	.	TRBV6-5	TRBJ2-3	CASSYSRVISTDTQYF	TGTGCCAGCAGTTACTCGCGGGTTATTAGCACAGATACGCAGTATTTT
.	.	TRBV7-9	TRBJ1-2	CASSPQGSTPGGYTF	TGTGCCAGCAGCCCCCAGGGGTCAACCCCCGGTGGCTACACCTTC
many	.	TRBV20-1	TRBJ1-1	CSARGFTEAFF	TGCAGTGCTAGAGGGTTCACTGAAGCTTTCTTT
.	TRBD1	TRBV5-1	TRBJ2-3	CASSLMGTGGAGDTQYF	TGCGCCAGCAGCTTGATGGGGACAGGGGGCGCGGGAGATACGCAGTATTTT
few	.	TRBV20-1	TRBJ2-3	CSARDFGTDTQYF	TGCAGTGCTAGAGATTTTGGGACAGATACGCAGTATTTT
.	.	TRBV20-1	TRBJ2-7	CSARDGLGSTSYEQYF	TGCAGTGCTAGGGATGGTCTGGGAAGCACCTCGTACGAGCAGTACTTC
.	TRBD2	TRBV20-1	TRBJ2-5	CSSSGGPGETQYF	TGCAGCTCCAGCGGGGGCCCGGGGGAGACCCAGTACTTC
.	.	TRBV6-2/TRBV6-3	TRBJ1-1	CASGGPDTEAFF	TGTGCCAGCGGGGGCCCGGACACTGAAGCTTTCTTT
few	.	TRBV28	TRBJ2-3	CASSTTDPQYF	TGTGCCAGCAGTACCACAGACCCACAGTATTTT
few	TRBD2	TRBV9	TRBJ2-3	CASRPGGGSTDTQYF	TGTGCCAGCAGACCCGGGGGGGGTAGCACAGATACGCAGTATTTT
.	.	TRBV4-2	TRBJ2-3	CASSPDRSHGTQYF	TGTGCCAGCAGCCCAGATCGATCCCACGGTACGCAGTATTTT
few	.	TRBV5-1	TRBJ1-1	CASSLRIGRTGTEAFF	TGCGCCAGCAGCTTACGGATCGGGAGGACGGGGACTGAAGCTTTCTTT
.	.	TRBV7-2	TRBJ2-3	CASTRFGGRGTDTQYF	TGTGCCAGCACGCGATTCGGGGGAAGAGGCACAGATACGCAGTATTTT
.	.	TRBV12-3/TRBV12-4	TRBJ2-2	CASSKMTRANTGELFF	TGTGCCAGCAGTAAAATGACAAGGGCGAACACCGGGGAGCTGTTTTTT
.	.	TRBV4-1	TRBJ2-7	CASSQVSPQGYEQYF	TGCGCCAGCAGCCAAGTTAGCCCCCAGGGCTACGAGCAGTACTTC
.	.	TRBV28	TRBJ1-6	CASSTSASNSPLHF	TGTGCCAGCAGCACCAGCGCCTCTAATTCACCCCTCCACTTT
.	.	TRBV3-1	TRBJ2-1	CASSQWRGPYNEQFF	TGTGCCAGCAGCCAATGGCGGGGCCCCTACAATGAGCAGTTCTTC
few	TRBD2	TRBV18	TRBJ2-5	CASRQAGKKETQYF	TGTGCCAGCCGTCAAGCGGGGAAGAAAGAGACCCAGTACTTC
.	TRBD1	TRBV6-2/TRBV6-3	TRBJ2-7	CASSYSKFGQAHEQYF	TGTGCCAGCAGTTACTCGAAGTTTGGACAGGCCCACGAGCAGTACTTC
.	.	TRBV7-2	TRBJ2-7	CASTYSPVSYEQYF	TGTGCCAGCACTTATAGCCCCGTCTCCTACGAGCAGTACTTC
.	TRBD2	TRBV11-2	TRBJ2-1	CASSVPGLAAYNEQFF	TGTGCCAGCAGCGTGCCGGGACTAGCAGCCTACAATGAGCAGTTCTTC
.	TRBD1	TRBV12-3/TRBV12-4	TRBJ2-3	CASSNHRGPGTDTQYF	TGTGCCAGCAGTAACCACAGGGGGCCGGGCACAGATACGCAGTATTTT
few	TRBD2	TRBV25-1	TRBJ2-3	CASSEGIRTSGDPDTQYF	TGTGCCAGCAGTGAAGGGATTAGGACTAGCGGGGACCCAGATACGCAGTATTTT
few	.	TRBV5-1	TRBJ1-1	CASSLGGRVLNTEAFF	TGCGCCAGCAGCTTGGGGGGGAGGGTCCTGAACACTGAAGCTTTCTTT
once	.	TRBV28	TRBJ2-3	CASSLPRGRDTQYF	TGTGCCAGCAGTTTGCCCCGGGGTCGGGATACGCAGTATTTT
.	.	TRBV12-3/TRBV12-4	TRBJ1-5	CASSLGRKDQPQHF	TGTGCCAGCAGTTTAGGAAGGAAGGATCAGCCCCAGCATTTT
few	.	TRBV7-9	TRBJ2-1	CASSLLLLASNEQFF	TGTGCCAGCAGCTTACTTCTCCTAGCGAGTAATGAGCAGTTCTTC
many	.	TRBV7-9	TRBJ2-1	CASSLLGQLGAYNEQFF	TGTGCCAGCAGCTTACTAGGACAGTTAGGGGCCTACAATGAGCAGTTCTTC
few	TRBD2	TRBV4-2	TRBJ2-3	CASSSSGTKRTDTQYF	TGTGCCAGCAGCTCCTCCGGGACTAAACGCACAGATACGCAGTATTTT
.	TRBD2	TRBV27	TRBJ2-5	CASSFGAGGNWETQYF	TGTGCCAGCAGTTTTGGGGCGGGGGGAAATTGGGAGACCCAGTACTTC
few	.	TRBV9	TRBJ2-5	CASSVGAYSQETQYF	TGTGCCAGCAGCGTAGGGGCGTACTCCCAAGAGACCCAGTACTTC
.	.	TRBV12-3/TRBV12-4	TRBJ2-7	CASSSGAGEQYF	TGTGCCAGCAGTTCAGGGGCGGGGGAGCAGTACTTC
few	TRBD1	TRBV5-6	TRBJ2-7	CASRTGQGDEQYF	TGTGCCAGCCGGACCGGACAGGGGGACGAGCAGTACTTC
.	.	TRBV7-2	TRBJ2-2	CASRPQGKNTGELFF	TGTGCCAGCAGGCCTCAGGGAAAGAACACCGGGGAGCTGTTTTTT
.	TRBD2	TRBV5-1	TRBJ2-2	CASSPTSGENTGELFF	TGCGCCAGCAGTCCGACTAGCGGGGAGAACACCGGGGAGCTGTTTTTT
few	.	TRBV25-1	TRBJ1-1	CASSDGGNSFF	TGTGCCAGCAGTGATGGAGGAAATAGTTTCTTT
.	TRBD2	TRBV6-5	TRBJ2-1	CASSSTTSGSYNEQFF	TGTGCCAGCAGTTCCACGACTAGCGGGTCCTACAATGAGCAGTTCTTC